The clone carrying this TCR beta chain occurred many times. What it recognizes is unknown. The data were obtained in a study of neurological immune-mediated disorders. Findings and caveats of the study: The greatest degree of TCR clonal expansion was observed in HTLV-1-associated myelopathy, with the lowest in multiple sclerosis, below that of healthy controls.

TCRdb itself ran the 5' RACE reads through MiXCR, one entry per CDR3 protein. This sample carries 80,000 or so distinct CDR3 sequences, approximately 10% of them seen once, and the ten largest clones take 1.7%. The CDR3 has 18 amino acids. Germline V CDR1 and CDR2: MDHEN, SYDVKM. Trimming took off 3 bases at V and 4 bases at J, with 25 bases between the two ends. Among the participants, healthy controls were blood bank volunteers in Maryland, USA. A total of 2 million PBMCs stored at -80 degrees C provided the unsorted libraries. Sequencing input: PBMCs. V is TRBV28 and J is TRBJ2-7, with no clear D. This TCR was recovered from a man aged 50-59 years in good health. The CDR3 loop is CASSLLRPLNSRRYEQYF. DNA of the CDR3: TGTGCCAGCAGTTTGTTGAGACCCTTAAACAGCCGGCGGTACGAGCAGTACTTC.